The T cell receptor (beta chain) described here comes from a study of beta chain features in type 1 diabetes. Concerning this clone itself: Antigen specificity is unknown.

Sequenced material consisted of expressed TCRB transcripts (all of the isolated RNA was reverse transcribed). Clones were read by immunoSEQ multiplex PCR, and TCRdb kept only the in-frame ones, dropping some. The table lists approximately 50,000 clones, 42% of them singletons, with 1.4% in the top ten. Overall study findings and caveats: Within each of all four CD4+ subsets, Type 1 diabetes patients had TCRB CDR3s that were moderately but significantly shorter.

This receptor was identified in a man between 25 and 39 years old with type 1 diabetes. Sequencing input: Tregs from blood.

CDR3 DNA: TGTGCCAGCAGTTTAGGTCTAGCGGGATTTACTTACAATGAGCAGTTCTTC. As protein: CASSLGLAGFTYNEQFF. The J gene is TRBJ2-1, the V gene TRBV27; 9 bases map to TRBD2. The V gene end was trimmed by 2 bases and the J gene end by 4 bases; junction bases not matched to a gene: 9. This CDR3 has 17 amino acids. Per the germline V gene, CDR1 is MNHEY and CDR2 is SMNVEV (reference sequence).